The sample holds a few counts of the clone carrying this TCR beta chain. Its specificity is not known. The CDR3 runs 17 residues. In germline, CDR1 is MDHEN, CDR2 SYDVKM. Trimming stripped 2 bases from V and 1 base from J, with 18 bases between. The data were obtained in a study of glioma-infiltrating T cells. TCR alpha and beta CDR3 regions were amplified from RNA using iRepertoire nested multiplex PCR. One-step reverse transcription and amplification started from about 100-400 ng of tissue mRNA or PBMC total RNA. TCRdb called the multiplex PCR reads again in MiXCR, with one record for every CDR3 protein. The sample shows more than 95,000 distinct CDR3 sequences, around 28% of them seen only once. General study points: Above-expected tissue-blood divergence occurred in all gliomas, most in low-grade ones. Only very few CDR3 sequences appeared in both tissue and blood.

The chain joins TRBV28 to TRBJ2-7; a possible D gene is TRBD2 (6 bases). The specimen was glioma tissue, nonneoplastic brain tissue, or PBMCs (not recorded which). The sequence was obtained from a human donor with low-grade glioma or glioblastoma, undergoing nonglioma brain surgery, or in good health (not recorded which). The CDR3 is CASSLKAGTPVSYEQYF. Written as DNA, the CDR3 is TGTGCCAGCAGTTTAAAAGCCGGGACTCCTGTTTCCTACGAGCAGTACTTC.